This passage covers 11 T cell receptor beta chains from one sample sequenced in a study of OX40 agonist ivuxolimab in advanced cancers. The method was immunoSEQ multiplex PCR; TCRdb's version includes in-frame clones alone and lacks a portion of them. The data show fewer than 120,000 clones, with about 92% seen just once and 0.27% held by the top ten. Sequences were derived from CD4+ or CD8+ T cells sorted from blood, sampled in a trial of the OX40 agonist ivuxolimab. These receptors were collected from an adult with an advanced solid tumor such as melanoma, head and neck, liver or kidney cancer.

The CDR3 nucleotides read TGCGCCAGCAGCCAAGCAAGACAGGAGGTCTATGGCTACACCTTC. Translation: CASSQARQEVYGYTF. The chain uses TRBV4-3 and TRBJ1-2, with a tentative D call TRBD1 (6 bases). Trimming left V 1 base short and J 4 bases short, with 13 bases between. Germline-derived CDR1 and CDR2 are LGHNA and YSLEER. CDR3 length: 15 amino acids.

The V and J genes are TRBV4-2 and TRBJ2-7; D remains ambiguous. CDR1 is LGHNA and CDR2 is YNFKEQ in the germline V gene. This CDR3 region has 12 residues. V was clipped by 5 bases and J by 3 bases, with 8 bases between them. This CDR3 is CASSLEFYEQYF. In DNA form, the CDR3 reads TGTGCCAGCAGCTTGGAGTTCTACGAGCAGTACTTC.

This clone occurred once. V usage is TRBV5-6 and J usage is TRBJ2-7, with 7 bases aligning to TRBD1. The CDR3 contains 16 residues. After removal of 2 bases from V and 3 bases from J, the junction contained 11 bases not matched to a gene. Germline V CDR1 and CDR2: SGHDT, YYEEEE. CDR3 residues: CASSLLPNYRGYEQYF. The DNA of the CDR3 is TGTGCCAGCAGCTTACTCCCAAATTACAGGGGCTACGAGCAGTACTTC.

The rearrangement joins TRBV7-2 to TRBJ1-4, with TRBD1 matching over 9 bases. The J segment lost 3 bases and the V segment lost 4 bases, leaving 6 bases of the junction unmatched. Germline V CDR1 and CDR2: SGHTA, FQGNSA. The CDR3 is made up of 16 amino acids. The CDR3 loop is CASSSTGTGSNEKLFF. Here the CDR3 DNA reads TGTGCCAGCAGCTCGACCGGGACAGGGTCTAATGAAAAACTGTTTTTT. Full variable domain (remainder filled in from reference TRBV7-2 and TRBJ1-4): GAGVSQSPSNKVTEKGKDVELRCDPISGHTALYWYRQSLGQGLEFLIYFQGNSAPDKSGLPSDRFSAERTGGSVSTLTIQRTQQEDSAVYLCASSSTGTGSNEKLFFGSGTQLSVL.

The chain recombines TRBV21-1 with TRBJ2-7; the table's D call, TRBD2, was not checked against the DNA. TRBV21-1 is deemed a pseudogene. This CDR3 has 15 amino acids. The CDR3 sequence: CASSKRRGCRDEQYF. The CDR3 coding sequence is TGTGCCAGCAGCAAAAGAAGAGGGTGTAGGGACGAGCAGTACTTC.

This clone has more than one count but fewer than ten. Germline is not matched at one junction end, which may reflect a read error. The V call is TRBV7-7, the J call TRBJ2-7; 8 nucleotides agree with TRBD1. The germline V gene has CDR1 SSHAT and CDR2 FNYEAQ (reference sequence). CDR3 length equals 14 residues. The CDR3 coding sequence is TGTGCTAGCAGCCCCGGGACAGGTAGTTACGAGCAGTACTTC. Protein: CASSPGTGSYEQYF.

The chain couples TRBV2 to TRBJ2-7; TRBD1 might be the D (6 bases). The germline V and J ends were trimmed by 7 bases and 0 bases, with 28 bases remaining between them. The CDR3 has 19 amino acids. Germline values: CDR1 SNHLY, CDR2 FYNNEI. CDR3 coding DNA: TGTGCCAGCAAAAAGAAACAGGGTATAGGGTCCCCATTCTCCTACGAGCAGTACTTC. Translation gives CASKKKQGIGSPFSYEQYF.

The V and J genes are TRBV10-2 and TRBJ2-7, with 10 bases fitting TRBD1. The CDR3 is 15 residues long. V gave up 0 bases and J gave up 4 bases; unmatched junction bases: 3. CDR1 is WSHSY and CDR2 is SAAADI in the germline V gene. CDR3 in DNA: TGCGCCAGCAGTGAGTCCGACAGGGGGCCTTACGAGCAGTACTTC. It yields the protein CASSESDRGPYEQYF.

This clone was seen only a few times. The chain couples TRBV19 to TRBJ1-2, with D possibly being TRBD1 (6 bases). The length of the CDR3 is 13 residues. The V end lost 6 bases, the J end lost 8 bases, and 16 bases lay between the germline ends. From germline, CDR1 is LNHDA and CDR2 SQIVND (reference sequence). The CDR3 DNA reads TGTGCCAGTAGCCGACAGGTTCTCGGAGGCTACACCTTC. Translated, it gives CASSRQVLGGYTF.

The count of this clone is one. The V call is TRBV6-1, the J call TRBJ2-7, with D maybe TRBD2 (6 bases). Germline assignment: CDR1 MNHNS and CDR2 SASEGT. The CDR3 is made up of 14 amino acids. With 4 bases removed from V and 3 bases from J, the gap between germline ends came to 13 bases. The CDR3: CASSVTTRSYEQYF. The CDR3 DNA is TGTGCCAGCAGTGTAACGACTAGAAGCTACGAGCAGTACTTC.

This clone has a single count. The chain recombines TRBV28 with TRBJ1-2; D is undetermined. The germline V and J ends were trimmed by 4 bases and 4 bases, with 16 bases remaining between them. Germline CDR1 reads MDHEN; CDR2 reads SYDVKM. The CDR3 runs 15 residues. The CDR3 protein is CASSYSDPRIYGYTF. CDR3 DNA sequence: TGTGCCAGCAGTTATTCTGATCCCAGGATCTATGGCTACACCTTC.